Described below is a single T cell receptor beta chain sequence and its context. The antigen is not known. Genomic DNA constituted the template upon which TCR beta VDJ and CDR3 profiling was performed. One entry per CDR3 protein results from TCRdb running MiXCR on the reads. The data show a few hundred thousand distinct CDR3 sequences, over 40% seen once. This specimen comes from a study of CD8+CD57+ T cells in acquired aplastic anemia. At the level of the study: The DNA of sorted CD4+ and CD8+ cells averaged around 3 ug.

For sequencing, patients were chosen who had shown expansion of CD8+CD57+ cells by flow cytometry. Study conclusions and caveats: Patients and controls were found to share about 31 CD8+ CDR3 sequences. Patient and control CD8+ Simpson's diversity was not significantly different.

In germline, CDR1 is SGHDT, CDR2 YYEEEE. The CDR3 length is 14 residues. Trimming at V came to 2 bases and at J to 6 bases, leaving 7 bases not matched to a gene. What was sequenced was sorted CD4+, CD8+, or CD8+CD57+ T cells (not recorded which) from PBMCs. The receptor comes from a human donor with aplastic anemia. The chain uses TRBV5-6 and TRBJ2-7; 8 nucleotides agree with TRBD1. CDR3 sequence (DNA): TGTGCCAGCAGCTTCCGGACAGGGTCTGGCGAGCAGTACTTC. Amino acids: CASSFRTGSGEQYF.